The rows below give T cell receptor beta chains drawn from one sample of a study of shared clonotypes between healthy human individuals. This table comes from immunoSEQ multiplex PCR, and its TCRdb copy is limited to in-frame clones, with some not included. The table shows 2 million to 2.5 million clones, with about 94% occurring only once. The sequenced material came from naive CD4+ T cells sorted from blood. The receptors here all came from a man between 18 and 29 years old in good health. Both conserved end residues are part of each CDR3. Fields, in order: J gene, D gene, V gene, CDR3 protein. D genes are given only for firm matches.

>TRBJ2-5|.|TRBV2
CASTGTPQYF
>TRBJ1-6|TRBD1|TRBV9
CASREGQVNSPLHF
>TRBJ1-2|.|TRBV7-2
CASSFSDYGYTF
>TRBJ2-3|.|TRBV30
CAWGPAGTDTQYF
>TRBJ1-2|.|TRBV6-5
CASSRGPRGDGYTF
>TRBJ2-7|.|TRBV19
CASSPEQGGYEQYF
>TRBJ1-6|.|TRBV6-5
CASSYSGQDNSPLHF
>TRBJ2-6|.|TRBV5-1
CASSLRTGYGANVLTF
>TRBJ1-3|.|TRBV11-2
CASSMTYRYSGNTIYF
>TRBJ2-2|TRBD1|TRBV10-2
CASSQGQTGSTGELFF
>TRBJ1-5|TRBD1|TRBV4-1
CASSQAGTAYSNQPQHF
>TRBJ1-2|.|TRBV7-2
CASSLDWGPDGYTF
>TRBJ1-2|TRBD1|TRBV27
CASSGQGRVGYTF
>TRBJ2-5|.|TRBV20-1
CSASLGTQYF
>TRBJ1-3|TRBD1|TRBV18
CASSQRDSPGNTIYF
>TRBJ2-7|TRBD1|TRBV27
CASSLSRQGPSYEQYF
>TRBJ1-5|.|TRBV21-1
CASRCQASGGNQPQHF
>TRBJ2-3|.|TRBV5-1
CASSPTSISTDTQYF
>TRBJ1-4|TRBD1|TRBV4-1
CASSLQWGQRNEKLFF
>TRBJ2-7|.|TRBV7-2
CASSLRTLSLYEQYF
>TRBJ1-1|.|TRBV6-5
CASSYSGRVSTEAFF
>TRBJ1-1|.|TRBV11-2
CASSLERAVNTEAFF
>TRBJ1-1|.|TRBV27
CASSLRIRGTEAFF
>TRBJ1-5|.|TRBV6-1
CASSERQTSNQPQHF
>TRBJ2-1|.|TRBV5-4
CASSSPKYEQFF
>TRBJ2-2|TRBD2|TRBV18
CASSPQLAGEVGELFF
>TRBJ1-1|.|TRBV11-2
CASSLTDDTEAFF
>TRBJ1-6|.|TRBV7-2
CASSLAYRNNSPLHF
>TRBJ2-7|.|TRBV5-1
CASSNGQSYEQYF
>TRBJ1-6|TRBD1|TRBV5-1
CASSMTGADSPLHF
>TRBJ1-3|TRBD1|TRBV19
CASNQQGAPGNTIYF
>TRBJ2-7|.|TRBV5-1
CASSSDSYEQYF
>TRBJ2-5|TRBD1|TRBV5-6
CASSAQDRSWETQYF
>TRBJ1-4|.|TRBV7-2
CASSSRGGGNEKLFF
>TRBJ1-1|.|TRBV2
CASSVEGENTEAFF
>TRBJ2-2|.|TRBV7-6
CASSLQQSNTGELFF
>TRBJ2-3|.|TRBV7-9
CASSLVTTDTQYF
>TRBJ2-7|TRBD2|TRBV7-2
CASSSTLLAGAPYEQYF
>TRBJ2-2|.|TRBV2
CASSESKGRGPTGELFF
>TRBJ2-6|.|TRBV29-1
CSVGQTSGANVLTF
>TRBJ1-1|.|TRBV5-1
CASSPGRERTEAFF
>TRBJ2-7|TRBD1|TRBV11-2
CASSSVATGVSYEQYF
>TRBJ2-3|TRBD1|TRBV7-3
CASSKGRGSLADTQYF
>TRBJ2-5|TRBD1|TRBV7-3
CASSVSGTGGGETQYF
>TRBJ2-3|.|TRBV28
CASIFRDTQYF
>TRBJ2-1|TRBD2|TRBV4-1
CASSQDEASGTYNEQFF
>TRBJ2-3|.|TRBV30
CAWSASRSLLVSTDTQYF
>TRBJ2-5|TRBD2|TRBV10-3
CAISASGTQETQYF
>TRBJ2-5|.|TRBV7-9
CASSLAPEARTQYF
>TRBJ1-1|.|TRBV19
CASTDSRNTEAFF
>TRBJ2-1|.|TRBV30
CAWSRGGNEQFF
>TRBJ2-7|TRBD2|TRBV7-2
CASSSRTSGTLPNEQYF
>TRBJ2-2|.|TRBV7-9
CASSLKLAGELFF
>TRBJ2-1|.|TRBV11-2
CASRTRVNEQFF
>TRBJ2-3|TRBD2|TRBV10-3
CAISESMSSGNTDTQYF
>TRBJ2-1|TRBD1|TRBV11-2
CASSPPGQGAYNEQFF
>TRBJ1-4|.|TRBV18
CASSPSGGSEGEKLFF